Here is one T cell receptor (beta chain) with its context. Antigen unknown. A read error is possible here, since a much larger clone lies one base away. The sample belongs to a study of T cells in Graves' hyperthyroidism and ophthalmopathy. Study as a whole: Peripheral blood was secured at the point of initial diagnosis, before any treatment.

Study results and limitations: Clonotypes that were expanded in thyroid above 0.001 mostly appeared in blood too.

The investigators amplified TCR beta CDR3 regions from RNA transcripts. TCR CDR3 regions were first amplified by RT-PCR with HTBI primers. Using its own MiXCR run on the multiplex PCR reads, TCRdb lists one record per CDR3 protein. The profile shows 600,000 to 850,000 distinct CDR3 sequences, approximately 18% of them singletons. The germline V gene has CDR1 MNHEY and CDR2 SMNVEV (reference sequence). V shed 2 bases and J shed 6 bases, with 15 bases lying between them. This CDR3 contains 15 residues. This TCR came from a woman between 45 and 60 years old with Graves' hyperthyroidism that later progressed to Graves' ophthalmopathy. V and J are TRBV27 and TRBJ2-3; unclear D gene. The sample was blood. The CDR3 DNA sequence: TGTGCCAGCAGTTTAGTCTGGGGTTCGGAGGATACGCAGTATTTT. Protein: CASSLVWGSEDTQYF.